These 24 T cell receptor beta chains came from one sample sequenced in a study of cytomegalovirus exposure and HLA in healthy donors. The PCR was carried out with 60 Vbeta primers and 13 Jbeta primers. Some clones are missing from TCRdb's copy, which holds only in-frame ones; the method was immunoSEQ multiplex PCR. Of 110,000 or so clones listed, around four fifths are singletons. The specimen sequenced was PBMCs. Receptor source: a woman aged 45 to 65 in good health and CMV-seropositive.

The rearrangement uses TRBV9 and TRBJ1-6, with D maybe TRBD1 (5 bases). V dropped 2 bases and J dropped 9 bases, with 12 bases sitting between them. The CDR3 totals 14 residues. Germline V lookup: CDR1 SGDLS, CDR2 YYNGEE. CDR3 sequence (DNA): TGTGCCAGCAGCGTGGAGGGTGGGGGTTCACCCCTCCACTTT. Amino acids: CASSVEGGGSPLHF.

The rearrangement uses TRBV5-8 and TRBJ1-4; D is ambiguous. The germline V and J ends were trimmed by 0 bases and 0 bases, with 6 bases remaining between them. Germline CDR1 is SGHTS and CDR2 is YDEGEE. The CDR3 runs 15 residues. The DNA for the CDR3 is TGTGCCAGCAGCTTGGACGGAGCAACTAATGAAAAACTGTTTTTT. This sequence encodes CASSLDGATNEKLFF.

The rearrangement joins TRBV5-8 to TRBJ2-2, with D perhaps TRBD2 (6 bases). Per germline, CDR1 SGHTS and CDR2 YDEGEE. Trimming left V 4 bases short and J 0 bases short, with 13 bases between. The CDR3 extends over 16 amino acids. The CDR3 bases are TGTGCCAGCAGCCCCGGGACTCCCTCGAACACCGGGGAGCTGTTTTTT. It encodes CASSPGTPSNTGELFF.

The chain is built from TRBV2 and TRBJ1-2, with 7 bases that match TRBD1. CDR1 SNHLY and CDR2 FYNNEI come from the germline V gene. The CDR3 loop spans 15 amino acids. With V trimmed by 2 bases and J by 8 bases, 11 bases remained unmatched. The CDR3 sequence is CASSEPPGQSDGYTF. The CDR3, as DNA: TGTGCCAGCAGTGAACCCCCGGGACAGAGTGACGGCTACACCTTC. The variable domain in full, with the rest retrieved from reference TRBV2 and TRBJ1-2, is EPEVTQTPSHQVTQMGQEVILRCVPISNHLYFYWYRQILGQKVEFLVSFYNNEISEKSEIFDDQFSVERPDGSNFTLKIRSTKLEDSAMYFCASSEPPGQSDGYTFGSGTRLTVV.

This clone was found once. The chain uses TRBV6-1 and TRBJ1-6; no clear D gene. The germline V and J ends were trimmed by 6 bases and 11 bases, with 14 bases remaining between them. CDR1 and CDR2 (germline): MNHNS, SASEGT. The CDR3 length is 13 residues. The CDR3 DNA is TGTGCCAGCAGCCAAACATCCGCCCCACCCCTCCACTTT. The encoded protein is CASSQTSAPPLHF.

The rearrangement links TRBV4-1 to TRBJ2-1; 8 bases line up with TRBD2. Germline assignment: CDR1 MGHRA and CDR2 YSYEKL. Trimming took 4 bases from V and 8 from J; bases not matched to a gene: 10. This CDR3 comprises 15 residues. CDR3: CASSPPSGLLDEQFF. The CDR3 nucleotides are TGCGCCAGCAGCCCGCCTAGCGGGCTCCTGGATGAGCAGTTCTTC.

The rearrangement joins TRBV6-5 to TRBJ1-2, with D possibly being TRBD1 (6 bases). Germline CDR1 is MNHEY and CDR2 is SVGAGI. V was cut by 0 bases and J by 4 bases, with 15 bases left in between. The CDR3 consists of 16 residues. CDR3 protein: CASSYSATGTGYGYTF. CDR3 in DNA: TGTGCCAGCAGTTACTCGGCAACAGGGACCGGCTATGGCTACACCTTC.

There are a few counts of this clone. V usage is TRBV10-3 and J usage is TRBJ2-7; D perhaps matches TRBD2 (5 bases). Germline CDR1 is ENHRY and CDR2 is SYGVKD. The CDR3 spans 16 residues. With 6 bases removed from V and 3 bases from J, the gap between germline ends came to 21 bases. The CDR3 reads CAISQPGSGDLYEQYF. The CDR3 DNA is TGTGCCATCAGCCAGCCGGGGAGCGGTGACCTCTACGAGCAGTACTTC.

The chain is built from TRBV7-8 and TRBJ2-1; D not certain. The CDR3 sequence is 12 residues long. Germline CDR1 SGHVS, CDR2 FQNEAQ. The V end lost 1 base, the J end lost 6 bases, and 4 bases lay between the germline ends. CDR3 in amino acids: CASSLVGNEQFF. The CDR3 DNA is TGTGCCAGCAGCTTAGTCGGCAATGAGCAGTTCTTC. The full variable domain, with the rest looked up from reference TRBV7-8 and TRBJ2-1, is GAGVSQSPRYKVAKRGQDVALRCDPISGHVSLFWYQQALGQGPEFLTYFQNEAQLDKSGLPSDRFFAERPEGSVSTLKIQRTQQEDSAVYLCASSLVGNEQFFGPGTRLTVL.

The chain couples TRBV7-8 to TRBJ2-7, with 7 bases matching TRBD1. V lost 1 base and J lost 3; bases outside the gene matches: 9. This CDR3 contains 16 residues. CDR1 and CDR2 (germline): SGHVS, FQNEAQ. CDR3 region: CASSLGAGGRFYEQYF. CDR3 DNA sequence: TGTGCCAGCAGCTTAGGGGCAGGGGGAAGATTCTACGAGCAGTACTTC.

V gene TRBV27 combines with J gene TRBJ2-3; 7 bases line up with TRBD1. The CDR3 has 19 amino acids. Trimming removed 2 bases from V and 4 bases from J; junction bases left unmatched: 18. Germline V gene lookup returns CDR1 MNHEY and CDR2 SMNVEV (reference sequence). CDR3 in amino acids: CASSLVKGPTGLKPDTQYF. CDR3 coding DNA: TGTGCCAGCAGTTTAGTAAAAGGCCCGACAGGGCTGAAGCCAGATACGCAGTATTTT.

The rearrangement joins TRBV14 to TRBJ1-1, with TRBD1 as a possible D gene (5 bases). Trimming removed 2 bases from V and 4 bases from J, with 23 bases in between. The germline V gene encodes CDR1 SGHDN and CDR2 FVKESK. This CDR3 contains 18 residues. The CDR3 is CASSQLVPARVDGTEAFF. The CDR3 DNA follows: TGTGCCAGCAGCCAACTCGTTCCTGCCAGGGTAGACGGCACTGAAGCTTTCTTT.

On this clone itself: The same CDR3 is also encoded by other DNA sequences in this sample. The chain links TRBV27 to TRBJ2-1; tentatively, D is TRBD2 (5 bases). The CDR3 length is 11 residues. V was trimmed by 5 bases and J by 7 bases, leaving 6 bases between them. The germline gives CDR1 MNHEY, CDR2 SMNVEV (reference sequence). In DNA form, the CDR3 reads TGTGCCAGCAGTCGGGGAAATGAGCAGTTCTTC. Its translation: CASSRGNEQFF.

V usage is TRBV2 and J usage is TRBJ2-3; a possible D gene is TRBD2 (7 bases). The germline V gene has CDR1 SNHLY and CDR2 FYNNEI. Deletions cut 3 bases from V and 2 bases from J, with 12 bases between. The CDR3 consists of 15 residues. Here the CDR3 DNA reads TGTGCCAGCAGTGATCGGGGGGCCGACACAGATACGCAGTATTTT. This sequence encodes CASSDRGADTDTQYF.

This chain uses TRBV7-3 with TRBJ2-1, with TRBD2 matching 10 bases. Germline CDR1 is SGHTA and CDR2 is FQGTGA. The junction had 10 bases not matched to a gene; V was cut back by 5 bases and J by 6 bases. The CDR3 spans 16 residues. CDR3 DNA: TGTGCCAGCAGCCCCTGGACTAGCGGAGGTCCCAATGAGCAGTTCTTC. Translation gives CASSPWTSGGPNEQFF.

V is TRBV5-1 and J is TRBJ2-3; 7 bases fit TRBD2. Trimming cost V 4 bases and J 3 bases; bases outside gene matches: 2. This CDR3 region has 13 residues. Germline V CDR1 and CDR2: SGHRS, YFSETQ. The chain's CDR3 is CASSNGGTDTQYF. CDR3 bases: TGCGCCAGCAGCAACGGGGGGACAGATACGCAGTATTTT.

On this clone itself: The sample has other DNA sequences that encode this CDR3 too. The chain joins TRBV7-2 to TRBJ2-3; possible D gene TRBD1, 6 bases. The germline V and J ends were trimmed by 5 bases and 1 base, with 10 bases remaining between them. The CDR3 has 14 amino acids. The germline gives CDR1 SGHTA, CDR2 FQGNSA. Written as DNA, the CDR3 is TGTGCCAGCAGCCTCCGGACAGGCACAGATACGCAGTATTTT. It specifies CASSLRTGTDTQYF. Combining the CDR3 with reference TRBV7-2 and TRBJ2-3 gives the whole variable domain GAGVSQSPSNKVTEKGKDVELRCDPISGHTALYWYRQSLGQGLEFLIYFQGNSAPDKSGLPSDRFSAERTGGSVSTLTIQRTQQEDSAVYLCASSLRTGTDTQYFGPGTRLTVL.

This chain joins TRBV7-2 and TRBJ1-2; D call uncertain. Trimming removed 5 bases at V and 7 bases at J, with 11 bases between. The CDR3 has 12 residues. CDR1 and CDR2 (germline): SGHTA, FQGNSA. The CDR3 spells CASSAEGFGYTF. CDR3 sequence (DNA): TGTGCCAGCAGCGCAGAGGGTTTTGGCTACACCTTC.

The table lists this clone with a few counts. CDR3 loop: CASSPRASGREETQYF. CDR3 nucleotide sequence: TGTGCCAGCAGCCCCCGGGCTAGCGGGAGGGAAGAGACCCAGTACTTC. The chain employs TRBV13 and TRBJ2-5, with 12 bases matching TRBD2. This CDR3 has 16 residues. Germline V lookup: CDR1 PRHDT, CDR2 FYEKMQ (reference sequence). Trimming removed 5 bases from V and 3 bases from J; junction bases left unmatched: 7.

The chain combines TRBV5-1 with TRBJ1-1; 8 bases match TRBD1. The J segment lost 4 bases and the V segment lost 4 bases, leaving 6 bases of the junction unmatched. Looked up from germline, CDR1 is SGHRS and CDR2 is YFSETQ. The CDR3 covers 14 residues. CDR3 loop: CASSPGTGGTEAFF. The CDR3 bases are TGCGCCAGCAGCCCCGGGACAGGCGGCACTGAAGCTTTCTTT.

The chain links TRBV15 to TRBJ1-2, with 12 nucleotides matching TRBD1. The CDR3 runs to 17 residues. CDR1 LNHNV and CDR2 YYDKDF come from the germline V gene (reference sequence). V trimming: 0 bases; J trimming: 4 bases; junction bases outside the gene matches: 6. The DNA for the CDR3 is TGTGCCACCAGCAGAGATGGGACAGGGGGCGCTGGCTATGGCTACACCTTC. It translates to CATSRDGTGGAGYGYTF.

This chain joins TRBV4-3 and TRBJ2-5; D uncertain. The V end lost 3 bases, the J end lost 1 base, and 9 bases lay between the germline ends. The CDR3 runs 14 residues. Germline V gene sequence: CDR1 LGHNA, CDR2 YSLEER. The CDR3, as DNA: TGCGCCAGCAGCCATGACACAGCCCAAGAGACCCAGTACTTC. Translation: CASSHDTAQETQYF.

V usage is TRBV29-1 and J usage is TRBJ2-1, with no clear D. Germline V gene sequence: CDR1 SQVTM, CDR2 ANQGSEA. The CDR3 is made up of 16 amino acids. V lost 0 bases, J lost 10 bases, and 22 bases lay in between. This CDR3 is CSVEDTPRVADGEQFF. CDR3 DNA sequence: TGCAGCGTTGAAGATACCCCCCGAGTGGCGGATGGGGAGCAGTTCTTC.

The gene calls are TRBV7-9 and TRBJ1-2; D might be TRBD1 (6 bases). This CDR3 spans 13 amino acids. Per the germline V gene, CDR1 is SEHNR and CDR2 is FQNEAQ (reference sequence). The V end was cut by 3 bases, the J end by 6 bases, with 11 bases between. CDR3 DNA: TGTGCCAGCAGCTTCAACAGGGTGGATGGCTACACCTTC. This encodes CASSFNRVDGYTF.